This T cell receptor beta chain was observed in a study of shared T cell receptors in the human thymus (dated by TCRdb to about 2021). Study-wide context: The study examined how self-reactive, shared T-cell receptor alpha chains are generated in the human thymus.

CDR1 and CDR2, looked up from the germline V gene, are SGHRS and YFSETQ. Trimming takes 5 bases off V and 4 bases off J; junction bases not matched to a gene: 5. Reading from cysteine to phenylalanine, the CDR3 counts 13 amino acids. The sequence is cut down to CDR3 DNA, 39 bases in frame from base 1. Libraries were prepared through the immunoSEQ multiplex PCR assay. In TCRdb, the immuneACCESS table is reduced to in-frame sequences with V and J assigned. These tables do not hold every clone; where another copy was compared, an unresolved V gene accounts for under half, and the others remain unexplained. This sample holds around 340,000 clones; around 95% were observed only once. The biggest ten clones account for 0.015% to 0.02% of the sample. Worth noting for this clone: The antigen it binds to is not known. No much larger clonotype is one base removed from it; base qualities were not supplied.

The sequence links TRBV5-1 to TRBJ1-2; a stretch of 7 junction bases matches TRBD1. This TCR was sampled from a human donor. The sequencing input was thymocytes. Read as DNA, the sequence is TGCGCCAGCAGGTGGGACAGTTTCTATGGCTACACCTTC. Translated, it reads CASRWDSFYGYTF. The CDR3, completed at both ends by the reference TRBV5-1 and TRBJ1-2 genes, gives the full variable domain KAGVTQTPRYLIKTRGQQVTLSCSPISGHRSVSWYQQTPGQGLQFLFEYFSETQRNKGNFPGRFSGRQFSNSRSEMNVSTLELGDSALYLCASRWDSFYGYTFGSGTRLTVV.